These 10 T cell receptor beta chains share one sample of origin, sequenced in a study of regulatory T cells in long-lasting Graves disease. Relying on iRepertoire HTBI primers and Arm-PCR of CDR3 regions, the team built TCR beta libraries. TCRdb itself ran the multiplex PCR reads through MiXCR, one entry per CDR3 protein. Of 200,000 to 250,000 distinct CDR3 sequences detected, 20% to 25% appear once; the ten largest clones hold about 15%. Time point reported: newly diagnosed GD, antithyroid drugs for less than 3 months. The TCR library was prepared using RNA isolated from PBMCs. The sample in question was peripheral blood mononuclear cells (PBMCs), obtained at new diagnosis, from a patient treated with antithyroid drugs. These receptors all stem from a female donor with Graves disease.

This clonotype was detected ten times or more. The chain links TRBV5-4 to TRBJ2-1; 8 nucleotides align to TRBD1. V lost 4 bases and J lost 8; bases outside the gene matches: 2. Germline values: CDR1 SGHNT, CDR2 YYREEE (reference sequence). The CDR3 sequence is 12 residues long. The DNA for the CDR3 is TGTGCCAGCAGCGCACAGGGGGATGAGCAGTTCTTC. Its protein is CASSAQGDEQFF.

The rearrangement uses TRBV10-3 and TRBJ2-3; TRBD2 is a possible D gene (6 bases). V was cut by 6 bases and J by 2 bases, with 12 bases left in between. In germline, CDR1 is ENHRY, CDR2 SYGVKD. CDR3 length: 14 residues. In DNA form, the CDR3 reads TGTGCCATCAGAAGCGGACTAAACACAGATACGCAGTATTTT. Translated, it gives CAIRSGLNTDTQYF.

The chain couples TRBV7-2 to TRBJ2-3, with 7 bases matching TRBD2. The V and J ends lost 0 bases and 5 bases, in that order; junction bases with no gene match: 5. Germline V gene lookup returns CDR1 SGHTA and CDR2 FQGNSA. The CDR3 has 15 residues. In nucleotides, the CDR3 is TGTGCCAGCAGCTTAGCGGCGGGAGAGGTAGATACGCAGTATTTT. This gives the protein CASSLAAGEVDTQYF.

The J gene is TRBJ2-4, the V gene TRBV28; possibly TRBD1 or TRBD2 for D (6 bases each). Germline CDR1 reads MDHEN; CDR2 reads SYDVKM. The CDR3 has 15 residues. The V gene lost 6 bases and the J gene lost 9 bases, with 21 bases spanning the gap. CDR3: CASSPAAGGLTIQYF. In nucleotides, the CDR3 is TGTGCCAGCAGCCCGGCGGCCGGGGGCCTAACCATTCAGTACTTC.

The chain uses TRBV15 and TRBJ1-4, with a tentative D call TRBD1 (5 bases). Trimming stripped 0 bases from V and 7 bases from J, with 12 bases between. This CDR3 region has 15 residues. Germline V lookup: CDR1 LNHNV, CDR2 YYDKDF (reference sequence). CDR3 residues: CATSRDSGGGEKLFF. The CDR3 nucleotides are TGTGCCACCAGCAGAGATTCGGGGGGGGGTGAAAAACTGTTTTTT.

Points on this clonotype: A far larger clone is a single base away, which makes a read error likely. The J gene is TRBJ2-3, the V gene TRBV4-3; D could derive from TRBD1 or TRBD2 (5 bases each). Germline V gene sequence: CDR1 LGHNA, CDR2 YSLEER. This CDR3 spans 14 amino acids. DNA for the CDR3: TGCGCCAGCAGGGGACCGGGACCTAAAGGCGAGCGGTACTTC. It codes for CASRGPGPKGERYF.

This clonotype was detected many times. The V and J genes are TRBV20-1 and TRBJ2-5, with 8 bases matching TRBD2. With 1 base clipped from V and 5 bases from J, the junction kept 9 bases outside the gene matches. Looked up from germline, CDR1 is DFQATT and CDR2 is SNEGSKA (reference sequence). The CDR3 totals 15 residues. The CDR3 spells CSARVSAGGRETQYF. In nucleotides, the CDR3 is TGCAGTGCTAGAGTATCCGCGGGAGGACGGGAGACCCAGTACTTC.

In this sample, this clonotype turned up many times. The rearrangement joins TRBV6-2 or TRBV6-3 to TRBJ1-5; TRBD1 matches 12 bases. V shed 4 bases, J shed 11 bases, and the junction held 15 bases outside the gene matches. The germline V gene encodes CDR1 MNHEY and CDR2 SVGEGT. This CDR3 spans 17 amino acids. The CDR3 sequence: CASSSTRDRGRRLTQHF. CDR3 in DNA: TGTGCCAGCAGTTCTACAAGGGACAGGGGGCGACGTCTGACCCAGCATTTT.

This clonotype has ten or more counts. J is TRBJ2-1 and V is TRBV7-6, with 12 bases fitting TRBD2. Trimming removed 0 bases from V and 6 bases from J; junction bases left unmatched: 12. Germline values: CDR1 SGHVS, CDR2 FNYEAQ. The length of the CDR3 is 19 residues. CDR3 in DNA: TGTGCCAGCAGCTTAGCGTATGGGGCTAGCGGGAGGGCCGGCAATGAGCAGTTCTTC. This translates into CASSLAYGASGRAGNEQFF. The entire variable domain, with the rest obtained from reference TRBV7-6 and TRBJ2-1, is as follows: GAGVSQSPRYKVTKRGQDVALRCDPISGHVSLYWYRQALGQGPEFLTYFNYEAQQDKSGLPNDRFSAERPEGSISTLTIQRTEQRDSAMYRCASSLAYGASGRAGNEQFFGPGTRLTVL.

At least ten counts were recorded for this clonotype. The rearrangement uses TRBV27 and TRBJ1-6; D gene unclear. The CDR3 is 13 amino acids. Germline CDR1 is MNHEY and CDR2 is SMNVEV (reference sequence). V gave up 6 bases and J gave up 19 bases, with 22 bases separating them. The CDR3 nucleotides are TGTGCCAGCAGCACGGGCCCTTCGGGGATACAACACTTT. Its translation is CASSTGPSGIQHF.